The T cell receptor beta chain under discussion was sequenced for a study of T cell responses to AZD1222 COVID-19 vaccine. Profiled with immunoSEQ multiplex PCR; TCRdb holds only in-frame clones, not every one. The table shows 17,000 or so clones, with about nine tenths occurring only once. Trimming removed 5 bases at V and 12 bases at J, with 19 bases between. The CDR3 is 13 residues long. The source was peripheral blood, collected 28 days after the second AZD1222 dose. The sequence came from an adult who received the AZD1222 COVID-19 vaccine. This chain links TRBV12-3 or TRBV12-4 with TRBJ1-2; D gene uncertain. CDR3: CASSRRLTRAHTF. The CDR3 DNA reads as TGTGCCAGCAGTCGCCGCCTTACTCGAGCGCACACCTTC.